This record covers a single TCR beta chain. What it binds is not known. This record comes from a study of T cell repertoires in cytomegalovirus infection. On the study more broadly: It can be stated that public TCR beta signatures indicated CMV infection as well as a matching HLA type. Whole-study findings and limits: Public TCR beta family frequency separated CMV-and-HLA carriers, including in an independent cohort. CMV-specific TCR beta clonotypes restricted by HLA-C were the ones dominating the ex vivo response.

TCRdb re-called the reads through MiXCR, storing one row per CDR3 protein. The sample has about 530,000 distinct CDR3 sequences; about 25% are singletons. Germline assignment: CDR1 SGHDN and CDR2 FVKESK. V was pared by 1 base and J by 7 bases, with 17 bases between. This CDR3 is built from 16 residues. The gene calls are TRBV14 and TRBJ2-1, with a weak D call TRBD2 (6 bases). The sequence was collected from a human donor in good health (CMV status not recorded). Some clones in this sample may be carry-over from other donors' samples. Specimen: PBMCs. Here the CDR3 DNA reads TGTGCCAGCAGCCAAGGGGTCGGGAGCGTTGCAAATGAGCAGTTCTTC. Translated: CASSQGVGSVANEQFF.